The 13 T cell receptor beta chains presented below share a single source sample, sequenced in a study of blood T cell repertoires in COVID-19. This table comes from immunoSEQ multiplex PCR, and its TCRdb copy is limited to in-frame clones, with some not included. The sample records about 170,000 clones, 86% being singletons. Sequenced: peripheral blood. These receptors originate from a woman aged 55 to 70 with COVID-19, enrolled during active disease.

The J gene is TRBJ2-6, the V gene TRBV7-9; D unclear. The V and J ends lost 6 bases and 0 bases respectively, with 15 bases between them. Germline CDR1 SEHNR, CDR2 FQNEAQ (reference sequence). CDR3 length: 17 residues. For the CDR3, the DNA is TGTGCCAGCAGTCTCGACGGAGCTTCCTCTGGGGCCAACGTCCTGACTTTC. This gives the protein CASSLDGASSGANVLTF. Full variable domain (rest looked up from reference TRBV7-9 and TRBJ2-6): DTGVSQNPRHKITKRGQNVTFRCDPISEHNRLYWYRQTLGQGPEFLTYFQNEAQLEKSRLLSDRFSAERPKGSFSTLEIQRTEQGDSAMYLCASSLDGASSGANVLTFGAGSRLTVL.

In this sample, this clone turned up once. The genes are TRBV7-2 and TRBJ2-1; no clear D. Trimming removed 5 bases at V and 0 bases at J, with 14 bases between. This CDR3 contains 16 residues. Germline CDR1 is SGHTA and CDR2 is FQGNSA. The CDR3 is CASSLAARSSYNEQFF. CDR3 bases: TGTGCCAGCAGCCTGGCGGCCCGCAGCTCCTACAATGAGCAGTTCTTC.

This chain links TRBV6-5 with TRBJ2-2; D is unclear. The V and J ends lost 7 bases and 3 bases respectively, with 9 bases between them. The germline gives CDR1 MNHEY, CDR2 SVGAGI. The CDR3 extends over 13 amino acids. The CDR3 DNA sequence: TGTGCCAGCAAAAGAACAGACACCGGGGAGCTGTTTTTT. Translation gives CASKRTDTGELFF.

This chain connects TRBV11-2 to TRBJ2-2; 8 bases map to TRBD2. This CDR3 is built from 16 residues. Trimming at V came to 5 bases and at J to 2 bases, leaving 7 bases not matched to a gene. CDR1 is SGHAT, CDR2 FQNNGV, per germline. CDR3 nucleotides: TGTGCCAGCAGCGTCATAGCGGGGCCCAACACCGGGGAGCTGTTTTTT. Translating gives CASSVIAGPNTGELFF.

This clone was detected a few times. The rearrangement uses TRBV28 and TRBJ1-4; D gene unclear. The ends were cut back, 8 bases at V and 8 bases at J, with 24 bases in the middle. Looked up from germline, CDR1 is MDHEN and CDR2 is SYDVKM. CDR3 length equals 16 residues. CDR3 loop: CASGSLYSRGGEKLFF. The CDR3 DNA follows: TGTGCCAGCGGGTCCTTATACTCCCGGGGTGGGGAAAAACTGTTTTTT. Using reference TRBV28 and TRBJ1-4 for the parts outside the CDR3, the full variable domain is DVKVTQSSRYLVKRTGEKVFLECVQDMDHENMFWYRQDPGLGLRLIYFSYDVKMKEKGDIPEGYSVSREKKERFSLILESASTNQTSMYLCASGSLYSRGGEKLFFGSGTQLSVL.

The rearrangement links TRBV7-8 to TRBJ1-1; 7 nucleotides agree with TRBD1. Trimming cost V 6 bases and J 5 bases; bases outside gene matches: 12. Looked up from germline, CDR1 is SGHVS and CDR2 is FQNEAQ. The CDR3 is 15 amino acids. The CDR3 reads CASSWSVGGHTEAFF. CDR3 in DNA: TGTGCCAGCAGTTGGTCCGTAGGGGGCCATACTGAAGCTTTCTTT.

The chain uses TRBV9 and TRBJ2-1; D may be TRBD2 (6 bases). CDR1 is SGDLS, CDR2 YYNGEE, per germline. Trimming left V 4 bases short and J 3 bases short, with 20 bases between. The CDR3 runs 17 residues. The CDR3 DNA sequence: TGTGCCAGCAGCCCCCTCCTCGAGCTAGCGTACTACAATGAGCAGTTCTTC. As protein: CASSPLLELAYYNEQFF.

This sequence joins TRBV9 and TRBJ2-7, with TRBD1 identical over 7 bases. Germline values: CDR1 SGDLS, CDR2 YYNGEE. V shed 0 bases, J shed 3 bases, and the junction held 3 bases outside the gene matches. The CDR3 is made up of 14 amino acids. The CDR3 reads CASSVEGGSYEQYF. DNA for the CDR3: TGTGCCAGCAGCGTAGAAGGGGGCAGCTACGAGCAGTACTTC.

The chain links TRBV11-3 to TRBJ1-6; 7 nucleotides line up with TRBD1. The trim removed 5 bases at V and 8 bases at J, leaving 9 bases unmatched. The CDR3 has 15 amino acids. Per germline, CDR1 SGHNT and CDR2 YENEEA. The CDR3 nucleotides are TGTGCCAGCAGCCCGCGACAGGGCCGTGATTCACCCCTCCACTTT. It specifies CASSPRQGRDSPLHF.

The genes are TRBV30 and TRBJ1-1; 8 positions agree with TRBD1. The CDR3 totals 14 residues. The J segment lost 5 bases and the V segment lost 4 bases, leaving 9 bases of the junction unmatched. Germline V gene data show CDR1 as GTSNPN and CDR2 as SVGIG (reference sequence). The CDR3 nucleotides are TGTGCCTGGATCGGGTCAGGGGGCTGGACTGAAGCTTTCTTT. Translating gives CAWIGSGGWTEAFF.

The chain couples TRBV4-3 to TRBJ1-2, with 8 nucleotides matching TRBD1. The length of the CDR3 is 16 residues. Germline-derived CDR1 and CDR2 are LGHNA and YSLEER. After removal of 0 bases from V and 7 bases from J, the junction contained 10 bases not matched to a gene. The CDR3 coding sequence is TGCGCCAGCAGCCAAGATCCCCGACAGGGGTCGGGTGGCTACACCTTC. Translating gives CASSQDPRQGSGGYTF.

V gene TRBV6-2 or TRBV6-3 combines with J gene TRBJ2-7, with no clear D. Trimming took 5 bases from V and 0 from J, leaving 5 bases between them. The germline V gene has CDR1 MNHEY and CDR2 SVGEGT. The CDR3 totals 12 residues. The CDR3 sequence is CASSTGSYEQYF. DNA for the CDR3: TGTGCCAGCAGTACCGGCTCCTACGAGCAGTACTTC.

This clone appeared a few times. V usage is TRBV14 and J usage is TRBJ1-1, with D possibly being TRBD1 (6 bases). CDR1 and CDR2 (germline): SGHDN, FVKESK. The CDR3 loop spans 14 amino acids. V was clipped by 4 bases and J by 7 bases, with 16 bases between them. The CDR3 loop is CASSRGQGRNEAFF. CDR3 nucleotide sequence: TGTGCCAGCAGCCGAGGGCAGGGGCGTAATGAAGCTTTCTTT.